The clone carrying this TCR beta chain was observed at least ten times. The data were taken from a study of T cells of healthy individuals. This CDR3 contains 14 residues. V was clipped by 1 base and J by 0 bases, with 6 bases between them. Germline CDR1 SGHVS, CDR2 FQNEAQ. TCRdb fed the 5' RACE reads into MiXCR, producing one record per CDR3 protein. The profile covers about 100,000 distinct CDR3 sequences, with roughly a sixth appearing a single time and about 6% taken by the ten largest. The origin of this receptor is a human donor in good health. This chain connects TRBV7-8 to TRBJ1-1; D remains unclear. The DNA of the CDR3 is TGTGCCAGCAGCTTAGGGATAATGAACACTGAAGCTTTCTTT. Protein sequence: CASSLGIMNTEAFF.